This T cell receptor beta chain was sequenced in a study of shared clonotypes between healthy human individuals. Study at large: Donors, aged 18 to 49, were a couple of women and three men.

The repertoire was sequenced with immunoSEQ multiplex PCR; TCRdb's copy has only in-frame clones and lacks some. The sample lists some 1 million clones, roughly 75% seen once, with approximately 1.5% in the top ten. Donors comprised only Caucasian adults living in Nashville, Tennessee. In the case of this clone: What it binds is not known.

Study-level findings and limits: Shared across a few donors were around 4.7% of the naive CD4 clonotypes. The genetic and exposure-history diversity represented was limited by few donors.

Sequences were obtained from memory CD4+ T cells sorted from blood. Subset of the sample: CD45RA-negative fraction. The sequence came from a man between 18 and 35 years old in good health.

CDR3 protein: CASSLRQGEVRETQYF. For the CDR3, the DNA is TGCGCCAGCAGCCTACGACAGGGAGAGGTTCGAGAGACCCAGTACTTC. The chain links TRBV5-1 to TRBJ2-5; 7 positions match TRBD1. The ends lost 4 bases at V and 4 bases at J; junction bases unmatched: 13. The V gene's germline CDR1 is SGHRS and CDR2 YFSETQ. CDR3 size: 16 residues.